The clone carrying this T cell receptor (beta chain) was picked up a small number of times. The sample originates from a study of spatial heterogeneity in lung cancer. Study at large: A consistent excess of beta-chain over alpha-chain sequences was detected. A unique TCR and UMI combination showed up more than ten times in raw reads, on average.

The library protocol tagged each TCR cDNA with a unique molecular identifier. TCRdb called the 5' RACE reads again in MiXCR, with one record for every CDR3 protein. Here the sample spans tens of thousands of distinct CDR3 sequences, over 9.5% being singletons. Described time point: sample taken at primary tumor resection. In each case, whole RNA from tumor, nontumor lung or frozen PBMC was sequenced unsorted. Samples were donated by 72 untreated early-stage non-small cell lung cancer patients. Germline CDR1 SGHVS, CDR2 FQNEAQ. V lost 0 bases and J 11 bases, leaving 5 bases between the germline ends. This CDR3 is built from 12 residues.

The chain combines TRBV7-8 with TRBJ1-6; unclear D gene. The material sequenced was PBMCs, taken at surgery. The source is a male donor with early-stage non-small cell lung cancer. The CDR3 DNA reads TGTGCCAGCAGCTTAGCCGAGCCACCCCTCCACTTT. Translation: CASSLAEPPLHF.